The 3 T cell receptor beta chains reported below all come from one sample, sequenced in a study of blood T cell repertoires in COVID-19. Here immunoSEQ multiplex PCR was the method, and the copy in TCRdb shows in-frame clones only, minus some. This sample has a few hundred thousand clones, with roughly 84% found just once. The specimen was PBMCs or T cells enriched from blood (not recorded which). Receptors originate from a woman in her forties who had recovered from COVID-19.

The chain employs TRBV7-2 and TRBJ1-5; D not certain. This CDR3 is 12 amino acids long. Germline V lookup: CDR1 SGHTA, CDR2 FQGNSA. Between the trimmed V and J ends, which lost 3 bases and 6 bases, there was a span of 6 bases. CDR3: CASSLGPQPQHF. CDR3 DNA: TGTGCCAGCAGCTTGGGCCCTCAGCCCCAGCATTTT.

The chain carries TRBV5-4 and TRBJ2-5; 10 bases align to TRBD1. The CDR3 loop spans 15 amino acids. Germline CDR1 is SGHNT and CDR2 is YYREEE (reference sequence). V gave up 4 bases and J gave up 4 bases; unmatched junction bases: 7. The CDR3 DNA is TGTGCCAGCAGCCGACAGGGGGCTGGCGGAGAGACCCAGTACTTC. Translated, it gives CASSRQGAGGETQYF.

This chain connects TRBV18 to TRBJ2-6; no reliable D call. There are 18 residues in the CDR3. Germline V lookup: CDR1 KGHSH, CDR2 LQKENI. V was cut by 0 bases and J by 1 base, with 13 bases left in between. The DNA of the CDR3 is TGTGCCAGCTCACCACCGATGGCAGGAAATTCTGGGGCCAACGTCCTGACTTTC. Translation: CASSPPMAGNSGANVLTF.